These 20 T cell receptor beta chains share one sample of origin, sequenced in a study of Ad26.COV2.S vaccination and SARS-CoV-2 variants. Treatment described: about 20 received Ad26.COV2.S at low or high dose, single or two shots; five or six received placebo; per-sample allocation not given. Day 63 after the first injection of vaccine or placebo was the sampling time. Here immunoSEQ multiplex PCR was the method, and the copy in TCRdb shows in-frame clones only, minus some. This sample has some 250,000 clones, with approximately 90% found just once. The specimen was peripheral blood, collected in a trial of Ad26.COV2.S vaccine versus placebo. These receptor sequences come from a person between 18 and 65 years old who received the Ad26.COV2.S COVID-19 vaccine or a placebo.

The sample holds one count of this clone. V is TRBV10-3 and J is TRBJ2-5; TRBD2 matches at 10 bases. J gave up 4 bases and V 6 bases, and 2 bases lay outside the gene matches. CDR1 and CDR2 from the germline V gene are ENHRY and SYGVKD. The CDR3 sequence is 13 residues long. The CDR3 reads CAISRLAGETQYF. The DNA of the CDR3 is TGTGCCATCAGCCGACTAGCGGGAGAGACCCAGTACTTC.

The chain couples TRBV28 to TRBJ1-5; no firm D call. Germline V gene lookup returns CDR1 MDHEN and CDR2 SYDVKM. V was clipped by 7 bases and J by 8 bases, with 15 bases between them. The CDR3 is made up of 13 amino acids. DNA for the CDR3: TGTGCCAGCACCGCCTCGGGGTTGGAGCCCCAGCATTTT. Translated, it gives CASTASGLEPQHF.

In its sample, this clone was seen a few times. V usage is TRBV6-2 or TRBV6-3 and J usage is TRBJ1-2, with D possibly being TRBD1 (5 bases). This CDR3 contains 16 residues. Per germline, CDR1 MNHEY and CDR2 SVGEGT. V lost 0 bases and J 5 bases, leaving 16 bases between the germline ends. The CDR3 protein is CASSYSILGRPYGYTF. CDR3 DNA: TGTGCCAGCAGTTACTCGATTTTGGGGCGGCCTTATGGCTACACCTTC.

This clone was detected only once. The V and J genes are TRBV6-4 and TRBJ2-1, with 10 bases identical to TRBD2. With 6 bases clipped from V and 8 bases from J, the junction kept 13 bases outside the gene matches. The CDR3 spans 16 residues. Germline V lookup: CDR1 MRHNA, CDR2 SNTAGT. The CDR3 protein is CASSPTGLARGDEQFF. CDR3 coding DNA: TGTGCCAGCAGCCCGACGGGACTAGCGCGGGGAGATGAGCAGTTCTTC.

The chain recombines TRBV11-2 with TRBJ1-6, with 7 nucleotides matching TRBD1. This CDR3 is 13 amino acids long. Per the germline V gene, CDR1 is SGHAT and CDR2 is FQNNGV. The chain's CDR3 is CGTGFTYNSPLHF. The CDR3 region has the DNA TGTGGGACAGGATTTACCTATAATTCACCCCTCCACTTT.

This sequence joins TRBV19 and TRBJ1-1; TRBD1 is a possible D gene (5 bases). Trimming took 8 bases from V and 8 from J, leaving 12 bases between them. The CDR3 length is 11 residues. CDR1 and CDR2 from the germline V gene are LNHDA and SQIVND (reference sequence). This CDR3 reads CASASGAEAFF. CDR3 nucleotide sequence: TGTGCCAGTGCCTCCGGGGCAGAAGCTTTCTTT.

The CDR3, as DNA: TGTGCCTGGAGTGTAGATCGGGAGCAGTACTTC. It codes for CAWSVDREQYF. The chain links TRBV30 to TRBJ2-7, with D unclear. The CDR3 sequence is 11 residues long. Germline CDR1 reads GTSNPN; CDR2 reads SVGIG (reference sequence). With 0 bases removed from V and 7 bases from J, the gap between germline ends came to 7 bases.

The chain couples TRBV7-2 to TRBJ1-1, with D uncertain. The CDR3 consists of 13 residues. CDR1 is SGHTA and CDR2 is FQGNSA in the germline V gene. V lost 1 base to trimming and J lost 5 bases, with 8 bases between them. The CDR3 protein is CASSLGGRTEAFF. The CDR3 DNA reads TGTGCCAGCAGCTTAGGAGGGCGGACTGAAGCTTTCTTT.

The V call is TRBV7-3, the J call TRBJ2-3; D gene unclear. The CDR3 consists of 15 residues. Per germline, CDR1 SGHTA and CDR2 FQGTGA. V gave up 5 bases and J gave up 0 bases, with 12 bases separating them. CDR3 nucleotide sequence: TGTGCCAGCAGCGCAGGACCGTCTAGCACAGATACGCAGTATTTT. Its translation is CASSAGPSSTDTQYF.

This chain joins TRBV7-2 and TRBJ1-1, with 8 bases fitting TRBD1. The CDR3 has 12 residues. Germline V gene sequence: CDR1 SGHTA, CDR2 FQGNSA. Trimming removed 5 bases from V and 5 bases from J; junction bases left unmatched: 1. CDR3 coding DNA: TGTGCCAGCAGCCGGGACAGGACTGAAGCTTTCTTT. Its protein is CASSRDRTEAFF.

V gene TRBV29-1 combines with J gene TRBJ2-1, with D hard to call. This CDR3 has 12 amino acids. Trimming stripped 4 bases from V and 5 bases from J, with 9 bases between. The V gene's germline CDR1 is SQVTM and CDR2 ANQGSEA. The CDR3 DNA sequence: TGCAGCGTTGGTGGGATAGACAATGAGCAGTTCTTC. It codes for CSVGGIDNEQFF.

The chain employs TRBV7-9 and TRBJ2-5; D possibly uses TRBD1 or TRBD2 (6 bases each). V was shortened by 5 bases and J by 5 bases, with 18 bases between the two germline ends. Per the germline V gene, CDR1 is SEHNR and CDR2 is FQNEAQ (reference sequence). The CDR3 contains 15 residues. The CDR3 sequence is CASSPGNGGRETQYF. The CDR3 nucleotides read TGTGCCAGCAGCCCAGGAAACGGGGGCCGGGAGACCCAGTACTTC.

This chain joins TRBV9 and TRBJ2-5; the match to TRBD1 covers 12 bases. The V segment lost 2 bases and the J segment 6 bases; nucleotides outside the gene matches: 8. The CDR3 loop spans 16 amino acids. The germline V gene encodes CDR1 SGDLS and CDR2 YYNGEE. The CDR3 reads CASSVGQGASEKTQYF. The DNA of the CDR3 is TGTGCCAGCAGCGTGGGACAGGGGGCAAGTGAGAAGACCCAGTACTTC.

The chain couples TRBV29-1 to TRBJ2-7; D is perhaps TRBD2 (6 bases). CDR1 and CDR2 from the germline V gene are SQVTM and ANQGSEA. Trimming pared 3 bases from V and 2 bases from J, leaving 8 bases between. The CDR3 consists of 12 residues. The CDR3 loop is CSVDSGAYEQYF. The CDR3 DNA reads as TGCAGCGTTGATAGCGGTGCCTACGAGCAGTACTTC.

This sequence joins TRBV28 and TRBJ2-2; tentative D call: TRBD1 (5 bases). This CDR3 spans 15 amino acids. Between the trimmed V and J ends, which lost 4 bases and 7 bases, there was a span of 16 bases. Germline-derived CDR1 and CDR2 are MDHEN and SYDVKM. CDR3 amino acids: CASSSETVLGGELFF. CDR3 bases: TGTGCCAGCAGTTCGGAGACAGTCTTGGGCGGGGAGCTGTTTTTT.

The CDR3 here is CARSAPIPVCNSGAQHF. The CDR3 DNA follows: TGTGCCAGAAGCGCCCCCATCCCAGTGTGTAACAGCGGAGCCCAGCATTTT. The chain combines TRBV5-3 with TRBJ1-5, with D unclear. TRBV5-3 is an ORF; its function is uncertain. This CDR3 comprises 17 residues. Trimming took off 4 bases at V and 11 bases at J, with 28 bases between the two ends.

This clone showed up just once. The chain employs TRBV19 and TRBJ2-7, with D possibly being TRBD1 or TRBD2 (5 bases each). The germline V and J ends were trimmed by 3 bases and 6 bases, with 12 bases remaining between them. The germline V gene has CDR1 LNHDA and CDR2 SQIVND (reference sequence). The CDR3 length is 13 residues. DNA of the CDR3: TGTGCCAGTAGTATCGGCGAGGGGTTCGAGCAGTACTTC. This translates into CASSIGEGFEQYF.

This chain joins TRBV5-6 and TRBJ2-1, with 7 bases aligning to TRBD2. CDR1 and CDR2 from the germline V gene are SGHDT and YYEEEE. The V gene end was trimmed by 5 bases and the J gene end by 4 bases; junction bases not matched to a gene: 3. The CDR3 is 13 residues long. The chain's CDR3 is CASRAGPYNEQFF. DNA of the CDR3: TGTGCCAGCAGAGCGGGACCTTACAATGAGCAGTTCTTC.

V usage is TRBV19 and J usage is TRBJ1-5; D remains ambiguous. CDR1 and CDR2 (germline): LNHDA, SQIVND (reference sequence). With 4 bases removed from V and 6 bases from J, the gap between germline ends came to 22 bases. The CDR3 runs to 17 residues. CDR3 DNA sequence: TGTGCCAGTAGTACGCTCCCAGGCCCCCGAACGGTTCAGCCCCAGCATTTT. It translates to CASSTLPGPRTVQPQHF.

The CDR3 DNA reads as TGTGCCAGCAGCTTAGAGACTATAACCGGGACAGGGGGCATGAACACTGAAGCTTTCTTT. This gives the protein CASSLETITGTGGMNTEAFF. The chain employs TRBV11-3 and TRBJ1-1, with 12 nucleotides matching TRBD1. From germline, CDR1 is SGHNT and CDR2 YENEEA. The trim removed 0 bases at V and 0 bases at J, leaving 11 bases unmatched. CDR3 length: 20 amino acids. Together with reference TRBV11-3 and TRBJ1-1, the CDR3 gives the full variable domain: EAGVVQSPRYKIIEKKQPVAFWCNPISGHNTLYWYLQNLGQGPELLIRYENEEAVDDSQLPKDRFSAERLKGVDSTLKIQPAELGDSAVYLCASSLETITGTGGMNTEAFFGQGTRLTVV.